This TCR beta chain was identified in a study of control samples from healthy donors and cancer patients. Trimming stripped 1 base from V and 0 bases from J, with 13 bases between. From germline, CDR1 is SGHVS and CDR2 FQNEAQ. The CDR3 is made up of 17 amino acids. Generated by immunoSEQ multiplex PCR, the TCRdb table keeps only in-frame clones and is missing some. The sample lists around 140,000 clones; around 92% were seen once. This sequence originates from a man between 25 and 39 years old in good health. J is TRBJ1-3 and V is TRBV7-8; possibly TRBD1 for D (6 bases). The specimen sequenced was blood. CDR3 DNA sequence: TGTGCCAGCAGCTTAGGACAGGCCACTCTCTCTGGAAACACCATATATTTT. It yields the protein CASSLGQATLSGNTIYF.